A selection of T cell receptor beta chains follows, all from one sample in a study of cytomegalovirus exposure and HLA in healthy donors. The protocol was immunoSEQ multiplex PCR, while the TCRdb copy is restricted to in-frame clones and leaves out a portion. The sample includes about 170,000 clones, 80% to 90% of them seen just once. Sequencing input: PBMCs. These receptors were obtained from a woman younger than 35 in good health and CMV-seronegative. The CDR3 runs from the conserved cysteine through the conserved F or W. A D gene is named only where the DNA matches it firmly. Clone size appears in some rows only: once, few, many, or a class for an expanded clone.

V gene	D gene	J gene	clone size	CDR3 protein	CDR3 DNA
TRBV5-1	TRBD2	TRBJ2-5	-	CASSGGDGQETQYF	TGCGCCAGCAGCGGGGGGGACGGGCAAGAGACCCAGTACTTC
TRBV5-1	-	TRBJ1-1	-	CASTVPSGRDEAFF	TGCGCCAGTACCGTCCCCTCAGGGAGGGATGAAGCTTTCTTT
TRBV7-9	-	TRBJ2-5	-	CASSLGQGTEETQYF	TGTGCCAGCAGCTTAGGTCAGGGGACGGAAGAGACCCAGTACTTC
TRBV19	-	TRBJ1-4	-	CASSSGSPGEKLFF	TGTGCCAGTAGTTCAGGGTCCCCTGGCGAAAAACTGTTTTTT
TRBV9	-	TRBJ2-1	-	CASSTGTRVYNEQFF	TGTGCCAGCAGTACCGGGACACGAGTTTACAATGAGCAGTTCTTC
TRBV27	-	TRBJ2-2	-	CASSPLGGASDTGELFF	TGTGCCAGCAGCCCCCTGGGGGGGGCCTCAGACACCGGGGAGCTGTTTTTT
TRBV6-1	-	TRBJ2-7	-	CASSPFGDYEQYF	TGTGCCAGCAGCCCCTTTGGAGACTACGAGCAGTACTTC
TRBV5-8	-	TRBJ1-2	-	CASSLDQEVYGYTF	TGTGCCAGCAGCTTGGACCAGGAAGTCTATGGCTACACCTTC
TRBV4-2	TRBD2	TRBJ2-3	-	CASRQQGGFGTSGSDTQYF	TGTGCCAGCAGACAGCAAGGTGGTTTTGGGACTAGCGGATCAGATACGCAGTATTTT
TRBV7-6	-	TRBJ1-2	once	CASSSLPGTLYGYTF	TGTGCCAGCAGCTCTTTACCCGGGACACTCTATGGCTACACCTTC
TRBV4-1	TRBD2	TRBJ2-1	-	CASSQGPLPSGRAPLNEQFF	TGCGCCAGCAGCCAAGGGCCCCTCCCTAGCGGGAGGGCTCCGCTCAATGAGCAGTTCTTC
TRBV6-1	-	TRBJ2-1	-	CASPDSSYNEQFF	TGTGCCAGCCCCGATAGCTCCTACAATGAGCAGTTCTTC
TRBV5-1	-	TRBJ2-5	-	CASSLESGSQETQYF	TGCGCCAGCAGCTTGGAGTCAGGGTCCCAAGAGACCCAGTACTTC
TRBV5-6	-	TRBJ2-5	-	CASSFLTDQETQYF	TGTGCCAGCAGCTTTTTGACAGACCAAGAGACCCAGTACTTC
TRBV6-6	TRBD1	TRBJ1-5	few	CASTYAGTAQHF	TGTGCCAGCACCTATGCAGGGACAGCCCAGCATTTT
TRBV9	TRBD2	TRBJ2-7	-	CASSPGSSGRYEQYF	TGTGCCAGCAGCCCCGGGTCTAGCGGGAGGTACGAGCAGTACTTC
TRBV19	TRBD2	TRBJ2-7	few	CASTKGLAASYEQYF	TGTGCCAGTACTAAAGGACTAGCGGCCTCCTACGAGCAGTACTTC
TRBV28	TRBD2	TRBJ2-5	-	CASSPRFQRRQAGQETQYF	TGTGCCAGCAGTCCTAGGTTTCAGCGGAGACAAGCGGGACAAGAGACCCAGTACTTC
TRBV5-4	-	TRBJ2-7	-	CASSFDPGYEQYF	TGTGCCAGCAGTTTTGACCCGGGCTACGAGCAGTACTTC
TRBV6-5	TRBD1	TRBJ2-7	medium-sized	CASSFLGQGFTYEQYF	TGTGCCAGCAGTTTCTTAGGACAGGGGTTTACCTACGAGCAGTACTTC
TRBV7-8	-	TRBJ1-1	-	CASSFRQATRAFF	TGTGCCAGCAGCTTCCGACAAGCCACGAGAGCTTTCTTT
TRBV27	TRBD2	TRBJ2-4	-	CASSPLGEGIQYF	TGTGCCAGCAGTCCCTTGGGGGAGGGCATTCAGTACTTC
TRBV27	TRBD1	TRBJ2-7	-	CASSRANFGQGRVGEQYF	TGTGCCAGCAGTCGGGCCAATTTCGGACAGGGTAGGGTCGGCGAGCAGTACTTC
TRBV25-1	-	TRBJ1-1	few	CAPTRQGLFRKGAFF	TGTGCCCCCACCAGGCAGGGCCTGTTCAGGAAAGGAGCTTTCTTT
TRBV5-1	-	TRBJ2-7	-	CASSPQDSSEQYF	TGCGCCAGCAGCCCACAGGACAGTTCCGAGCAGTACTTC
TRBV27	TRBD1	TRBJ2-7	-	CASSPQGQGLQQYF	TGTGCCAGCAGTCCCCAAGGACAGGGACTCCAGCAGTACTTC
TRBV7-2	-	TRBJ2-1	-	CASSGRRGRERDRFEQFF	TGTGCCAGCAGCGGAAGGAGGGGGAGGGAGCGGGACCGCTTTGAGCAGTTCTTC
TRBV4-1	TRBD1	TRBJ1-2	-	CASSQLTRQGADRGYTF	TGCGCCAGCAGCCAACTTACACGACAGGGGGCGGATCGCGGCTACACCTTC
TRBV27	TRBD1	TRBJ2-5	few	CASSHLPPPDRVRETQYF	TGTGCCAGCAGCCATCTCCCTCCGCCGGACAGGGTTCGGGAGACCCAGTACTTC
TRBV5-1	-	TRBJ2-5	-	CASSLDSGETQYF	TGCGCCAGCAGCTTGGATTCCGGAGAGACCCAGTACTTC
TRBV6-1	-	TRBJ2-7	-	CASSAERAYEQYF	TGTGCCAGCAGTGCTGAACGGGCCTACGAGCAGTACTTC
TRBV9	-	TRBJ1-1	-	CASSVATVNTEAFF	TGTGCCAGCAGCGTAGCCACGGTGAACACTGAAGCTTTCTTT
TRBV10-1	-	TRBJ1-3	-	CASSRESSGNTIYF	TGCGCCAGCTCTCGGGAATCCTCTGGAAACACCATATATTTT
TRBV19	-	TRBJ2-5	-	CASRGGVGETQYF	TGTGCCAGTAGGGGAGGAGTTGGAGAGACCCAGTACTTC
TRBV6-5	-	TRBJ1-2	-	CASSYRNRMTDGYTF	TGTGCCAGCAGTTACAGGAACAGGATGACGGATGGCTACACCTTC
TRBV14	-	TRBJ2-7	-	CASSYHREGYEQHF	TGTGCCAGCAGCTACCACAGGGAAGGCTACGAGCAGCACTTC
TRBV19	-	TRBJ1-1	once	CASSWGHHMNTEAFF	TGTGCCAGTAGCTGGGGACACCACATGAACACTGAAGCTTTCTTT
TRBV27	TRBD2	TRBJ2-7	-	CASSRLAGGRYEQYF	TGTGCCAGCAGTCGACTAGCGGGAGGGCGTTACGAGCAGTACTTC
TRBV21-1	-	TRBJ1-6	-	CASSNGAGAEGSYNSPLHF	TGTGCCAGCAGCAATGGCGCGGGGGCAGAAGGGTCCTATAATTCACCCCTCCACTTT
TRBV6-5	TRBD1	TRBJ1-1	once	CASSYRGGGTEAFF	TGTGCCAGCAGTTACAGAGGGGGCGGTACTGAAGCTTTCTTT
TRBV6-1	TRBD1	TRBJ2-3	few	CASSAGQGAWGTDTQYF	TGTGCCAGCAGTGCGGGACAGGGGGCTTGGGGCACAGATACGCAGTATTTT
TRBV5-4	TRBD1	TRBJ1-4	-	CASSPTINRGGTEKLFF	TGTGCCAGCAGCCCGACGATTAACAGGGGTGGGACTGAAAAACTGTTTTTT
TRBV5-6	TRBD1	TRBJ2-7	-	CASSSLTGGRFVVEQYF	TGTGCCAGCAGCAGCCTCACAGGGGGCCGTTTCGTGGTAGAGCAGTACTTC
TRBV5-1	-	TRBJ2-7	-	CASSGPYEQYF	TGCGCCAGCAGCGGCCCATACGAGCAGTACTTC
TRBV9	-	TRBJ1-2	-	CASSVAEANYGYTF	TGTGCCAGCAGCGTAGCAGAGGCCAACTATGGCTACACCTTC
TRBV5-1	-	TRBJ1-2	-	CASRNLQGVDYGYTF	TGCGCCAGCCGGAACTTACAGGGAGTCGACTATGGCTACACCTTC
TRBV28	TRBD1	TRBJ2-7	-	CASSLPGTGAYEQYF	TGTGCCAGCAGTTTGCCCGGGACAGGCGCCTACGAGCAGTACTTC
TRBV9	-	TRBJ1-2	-	CASSARYGDGYTF	TGTGCCAGCAGCGCGAGGTACGGGGATGGCTACACCTTC
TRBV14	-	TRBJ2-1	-	CASSLKGYSNEQFF	TGTGCCAGCAGCCTAAAGGGGTATTCCAATGAGCAGTTCTTC
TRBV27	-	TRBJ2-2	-	CASQPAPGTNTGELFF	TGTGCCAGCCAGCCCGCCCCGGGGACGAACACCGGGGAGCTGTTTTTT
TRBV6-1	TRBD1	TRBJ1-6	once	CASRRTGAVSPLHF	TGTGCCAGCAGACGTACAGGGGCGGTCTCACCCCTCCACTTT
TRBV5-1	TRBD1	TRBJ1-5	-	CASSVGQGLGQPQHF	TGCGCCAGCAGCGTGGGACAGGGCTTAGGTCAGCCCCAGCATTTT
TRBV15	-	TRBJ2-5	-	CATSRVGGWETQYF	TGTGCCACCAGCAGAGTTGGAGGGTGGGAGACCCAGTACTTC
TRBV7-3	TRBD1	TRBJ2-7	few	CASSPRQGEQYF	TGTGCCAGCAGCCCTCGACAGGGCGAGCAGTACTTC
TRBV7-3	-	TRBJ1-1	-	CASGGVNTEAFF	TGTGCCAGCGGAGGGGTCAACACTGAAGCTTTCTTT
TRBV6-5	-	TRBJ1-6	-	CASSYSPGLDSPLHF	TGTGCCAGCAGTTACTCGCCAGGGTTGGATTCACCCCTCCACTTT
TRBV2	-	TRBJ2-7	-	CASRMDTSYEQYF	TGTGCCAGCAGAATGGACACCTCCTACGAGCAGTACTTC